The present T cell receptor (beta chain) was sequenced within a study of glioma-infiltrating T cells after dendritic cell vaccination. Study information: Samples are from glioblastoma patients in Phase I and II dendritic cell vaccine trials. Study observations and caveats: Complete blood and tumor specimen sets were limited to few patients.

Measured with immunoSEQ multiplex PCR; TCRdb has only the in-frame clones, and not every one. The data show 85,000 to 95,000 clones, with 65% to 90% seen just once and roughly 14% held by the top ten. Patients had residual fresh-frozen tumor tissue and more than two years of survival data. A word on this clone: The antigen remains undetermined.

CDR3 length: 14 amino acids. This sample comprised blood, obtained before dendritic cell vaccination. This chain joins TRBV12-2 and TRBJ2-2; the D segment call TRBD1 is taken from the table without a DNA check. TRBV12-2 has pseudogene status. The TCR originated in a human donor with glioblastoma. The CDR3 region has the DNA TGTGCAAGTCGCTTACCGGGGACAGGCGGGGAGCTGTTTTTT. Translating it yields CASRLPGTGGELFF.